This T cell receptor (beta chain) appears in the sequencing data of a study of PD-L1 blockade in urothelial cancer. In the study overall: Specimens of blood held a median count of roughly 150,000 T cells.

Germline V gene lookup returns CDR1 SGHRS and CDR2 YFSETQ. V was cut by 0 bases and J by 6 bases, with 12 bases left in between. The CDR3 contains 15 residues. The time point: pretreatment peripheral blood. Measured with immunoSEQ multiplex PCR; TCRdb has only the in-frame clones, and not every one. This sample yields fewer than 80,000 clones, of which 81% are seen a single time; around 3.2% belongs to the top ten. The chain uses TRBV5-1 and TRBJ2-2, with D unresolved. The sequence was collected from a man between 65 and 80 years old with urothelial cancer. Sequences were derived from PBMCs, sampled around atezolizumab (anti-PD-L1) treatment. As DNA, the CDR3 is TGCGCCAGCAGCTTGGACCTTAAGAGAGCCGGGGAGCTGTTTTTT. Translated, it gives CASSLDLKRAGELFF.